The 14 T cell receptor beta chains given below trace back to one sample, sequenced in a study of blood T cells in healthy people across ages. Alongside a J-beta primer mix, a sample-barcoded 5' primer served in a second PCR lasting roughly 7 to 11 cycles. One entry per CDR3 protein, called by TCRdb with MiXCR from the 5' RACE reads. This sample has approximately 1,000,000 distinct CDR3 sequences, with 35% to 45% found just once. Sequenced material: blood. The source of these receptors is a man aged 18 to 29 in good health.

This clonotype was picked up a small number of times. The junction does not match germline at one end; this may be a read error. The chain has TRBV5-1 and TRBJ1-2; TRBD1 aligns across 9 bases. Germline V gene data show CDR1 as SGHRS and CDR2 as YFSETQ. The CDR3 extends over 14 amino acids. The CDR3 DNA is TGTGCCAGCAGCTCGGGACAGGGAGGATATGGCTACACCTTC. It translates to CASSSGQGGYGYTF.

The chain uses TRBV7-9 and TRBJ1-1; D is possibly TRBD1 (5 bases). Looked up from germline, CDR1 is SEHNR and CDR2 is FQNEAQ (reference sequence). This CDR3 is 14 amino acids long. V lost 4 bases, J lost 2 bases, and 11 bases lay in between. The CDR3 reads CASSSGTINTEAFF. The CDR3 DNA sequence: TGTGCCAGCAGCTCCGGGACCATTAACACTGAAGCTTTCTTT.

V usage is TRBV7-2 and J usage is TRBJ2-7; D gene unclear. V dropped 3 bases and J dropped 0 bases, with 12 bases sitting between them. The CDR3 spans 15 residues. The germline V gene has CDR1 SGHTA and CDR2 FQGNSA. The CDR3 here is CASSFLARYSYEQYF. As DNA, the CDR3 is TGTGCCAGCAGCTTTCTGGCGAGGTACTCCTACGAGCAGTACTTC.

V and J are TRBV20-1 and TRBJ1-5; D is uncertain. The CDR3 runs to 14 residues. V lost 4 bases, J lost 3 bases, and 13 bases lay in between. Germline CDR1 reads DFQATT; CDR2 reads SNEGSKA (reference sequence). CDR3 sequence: CSATRGNHNQPQHF. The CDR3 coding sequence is TGCAGTGCTACCCGAGGAAACCACAATCAGCCCCAGCATTTT.

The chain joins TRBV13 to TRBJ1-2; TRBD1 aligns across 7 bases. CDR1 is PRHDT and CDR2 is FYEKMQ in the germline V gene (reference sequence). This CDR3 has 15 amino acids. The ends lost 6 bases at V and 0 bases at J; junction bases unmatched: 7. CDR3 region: CASRRRGRANYGYTF. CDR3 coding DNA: TGTGCCAGCAGGCGAAGGGGGCGGGCTAACTATGGCTACACCTTC.

The CDR3 sequence: CASSPTPGTVSYEQYF. Here the CDR3 DNA reads TGTGCCAGCAGTCCCACACCCGGGACAGTCTCCTACGAGCAGTACTTC. The chain recombines TRBV28 with TRBJ2-7, with 7 bases fitting TRBD1. Germline V gene lookup returns CDR1 MDHEN and CDR2 SYDVKM. The CDR3 loop spans 16 amino acids. The J segment lost 0 bases and the V segment lost 5 bases, leaving 10 bases of the junction unmatched.

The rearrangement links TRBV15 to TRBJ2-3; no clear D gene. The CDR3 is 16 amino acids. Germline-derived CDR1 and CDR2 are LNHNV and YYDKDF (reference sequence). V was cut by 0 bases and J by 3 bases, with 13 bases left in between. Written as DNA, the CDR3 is TGTGCCACCAGCAGAGATCCTGTGGGTGGGACAGATACGCAGTATTTT. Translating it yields CATSRDPVGGTDTQYF.

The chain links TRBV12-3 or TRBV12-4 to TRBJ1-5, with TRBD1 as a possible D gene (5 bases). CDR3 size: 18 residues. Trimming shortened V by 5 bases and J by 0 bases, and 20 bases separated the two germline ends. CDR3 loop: CASSRPGRSLISNQPQHF. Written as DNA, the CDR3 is TGTGCCAGCAGTAGACCGGGACGGAGTCTGATTAGCAATCAGCCCCAGCATTTT.

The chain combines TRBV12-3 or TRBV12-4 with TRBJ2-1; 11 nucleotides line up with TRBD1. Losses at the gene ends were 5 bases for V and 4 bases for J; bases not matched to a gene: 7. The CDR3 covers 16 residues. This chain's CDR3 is CASSASGQGVYNEQFF. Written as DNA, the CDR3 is TGTGCCAGCAGTGCATCGGGACAGGGGGTATACAATGAGCAGTTCTTC.

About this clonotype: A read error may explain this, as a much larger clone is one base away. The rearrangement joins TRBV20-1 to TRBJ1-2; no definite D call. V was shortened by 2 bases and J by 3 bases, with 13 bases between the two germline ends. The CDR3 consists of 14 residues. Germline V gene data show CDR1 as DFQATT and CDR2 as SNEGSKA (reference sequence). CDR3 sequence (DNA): TGCAGTGCTAGAAGGGAGAAAACCGACTATGGCTACACCTTC. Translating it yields CSARREKTDYGYTF.

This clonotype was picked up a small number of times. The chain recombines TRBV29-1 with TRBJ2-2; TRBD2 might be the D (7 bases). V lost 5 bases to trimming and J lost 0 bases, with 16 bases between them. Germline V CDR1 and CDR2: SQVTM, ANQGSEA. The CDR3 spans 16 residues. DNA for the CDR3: TGCAGCGTTAAGGGTCGCGGGGGCACGAACACCGGGGAGCTGTTTTTT. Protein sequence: CSVKGRGGTNTGELFF.

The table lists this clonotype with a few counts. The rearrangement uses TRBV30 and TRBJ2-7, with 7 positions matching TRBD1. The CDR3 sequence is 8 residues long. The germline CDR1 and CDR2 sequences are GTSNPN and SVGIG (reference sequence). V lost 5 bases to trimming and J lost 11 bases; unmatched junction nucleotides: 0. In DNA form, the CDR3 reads TGTGCCTGGGACAGGGAGTACTTC. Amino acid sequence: CAWDREYF.

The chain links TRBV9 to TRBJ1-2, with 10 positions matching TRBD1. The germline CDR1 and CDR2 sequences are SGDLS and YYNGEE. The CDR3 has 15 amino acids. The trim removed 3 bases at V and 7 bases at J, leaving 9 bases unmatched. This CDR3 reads CASSDPDRGQSGYTF. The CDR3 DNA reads TGTGCCAGCAGCGATCCCGACAGGGGGCAAAGTGGCTACACCTTC.

In nucleotides, the CDR3 is TGCGCCAGCAGCCTCCCAGGTACTATGAATGAAAAACTGTTTTTT. Protein product: CASSLPGTMNEKLFF. The chain employs TRBV4-1 and TRBJ1-4; no clear D. Per germline, CDR1 MGHRA and CDR2 YSYEKL. CDR3 length: 15 residues. Trimming took 4 bases from V and 5 from J, leaving 14 bases between them.